These 15 T cell receptor beta chains came from one sample sequenced in a study of blood T cell repertoires in COVID-19. Sequencing used immunoSEQ multiplex PCR; TCRdb keeps in-frame clones, though not all of them. The sample shows roughly 570,000 clones, roughly 91% of them seen only once. The specimen was peripheral blood. The source is a woman between 50 and 59 years old with COVID-19, enrolled during active disease.

The chain couples TRBV29-1 to TRBJ1-1; D gene ambiguous. Looked up from germline, CDR1 is SQVTM and CDR2 is ANQGSEA. V was pared by 8 bases and J by 1 base, with 11 bases between. The length of the CDR3 is 12 residues. The CDR3 DNA reads as TGCAGCATGCGGCTGGGGAACACTGAAGCTTTCTTT. Encoded protein: CSMRLGNTEAFF. Based on the CDR3 plus reference TRBV29-1 and TRBJ1-1, the full variable domain is SAVISQKPSRDICQRGTSLTIQCQVDSQVTMMFWYRQQPGQSLTLIATANQGSEATYESGFVIDKFPISRPNLTFSTLTVSNMSPEDSSIYLCSMRLGNTEAFFGQGTRLTVV.

The chain employs TRBV25-1 and TRBJ2-3, with 12 bases fitting TRBD2. J was trimmed by 8 bases and V by 8 bases; bases with no gene match: 8. There are 14 residues in the CDR3. CDR1 and CDR2 (germline): MGHDK, SYGVNS. CDR3 amino acids: CASVTSGGARTQYF. The CDR3 coding sequence is TGTGCCAGCGTGACTAGCGGGGGTGCTCGTACGCAGTATTTT. Variable domain in full (rest from reference TRBV25-1 and TRBJ2-3): EADIYQTPRYLVIGTGKKITLECSQTMGHDKMYWYQQDPGMELHLIHYSYGVNSTEKGDLSSESTVSRIRTEHFPLTLESARPSHTSQYLCASVTSGGARTQYFGPGTRLTVL.

J is TRBJ1-2 and V is TRBV5-1; D call uncertain. This CDR3 is built from 13 residues. Germline lookup yields CDR1 SGHRS and CDR2 YFSETQ. The germline V and J ends were trimmed by 0 bases and 5 bases, with 8 bases remaining between them. This CDR3 reads CASSLEIEYGYTF. The DNA for the CDR3 is TGCGCCAGCAGCTTGGAAATTGAGTATGGCTACACCTTC.

The genes are TRBV30 and TRBJ1-5, with D possibly being TRBD1 (6 bases). Trimming stripped 1 base from V and 4 bases from J, with 11 bases between. Germline loops: CDR1 GTSNPN, CDR2 SVGIG (reference sequence). This CDR3 comprises 14 residues. CDR3 amino acids: CAWSGQVTNQPQHF. The CDR3 coding sequence is TGTGCCTGGAGTGGACAGGTTACGAATCAGCCCCAGCATTTT. Filled out from reference TRBV30 and TRBJ1-5, the complete variable domain reads SQTIHQWPATLVQPVGSPLSLECTVEGTSNPNLYWYRQAAGRGLQLLFYSVGIGQISSEVPQNLSASRPQDRQFILSSKKLLLSDSGFYLCAWSGQVTNQPQHFGDGTRLSIL.

This chain connects TRBV11-1 to TRBJ2-4; 7 nucleotides agree with TRBD2. The CDR3 totals 15 residues. J was trimmed by 5 bases and V by 2 bases; bases with no gene match: 6. The germline V gene encodes CDR1 SGHAT and CDR2 FQDESV (reference sequence). The CDR3 bases are TGTGCCAGCAGCTTATCGTCGGGGGGACAAAACATTCAGTACTTC. It encodes CASSLSSGGQNIQYF.

V is TRBV27 and J is TRBJ1-5, with D maybe TRBD1 (6 bases). The CDR3 sequence is 15 residues long. The germline V gene has CDR1 MNHEY and CDR2 SMNVEV (reference sequence). Trimming shortened V by 2 bases and J by 3 bases, and 11 bases separated the two germline ends. CDR3: CASSLGDRPNQPQHF. The CDR3 DNA sequence: TGTGCCAGCAGTTTAGGAGACAGGCCCAATCAGCCCCAGCATTTT.

The chain couples TRBV29-1 to TRBJ1-3, with TRBD1 matching over 7 bases. J was trimmed by 0 bases and V by 3 bases; bases with no gene match: 2. Germline V gene data show CDR1 as SQVTM and CDR2 as ANQGSEA. This CDR3 is built from 14 residues. Here the CDR3 reads CSVDRTGSGNTIYF. The CDR3 DNA is TGCAGCGTTGATAGGACAGGCTCTGGAAACACCATATATTTT.

CDR3 sequence (DNA): TGTGCCTGGAGTGTTCGTCTGGGTCAGGGAACAGATACGCAGTATTTT. Amino acid sequence: CAWSVRLGQGTDTQYF. V is TRBV30 and J is TRBJ2-3, with D maybe TRBD1 (5 bases). This CDR3 comprises 16 residues. V gave up 0 bases and J gave up 3 bases, with 16 bases separating them. Germline V gene sequence: CDR1 GTSNPN, CDR2 SVGIG (reference sequence). The whole variable domain, remainder taken from reference TRBV30 and TRBJ2-3, is SQTIHQWPATLVQPVGSPLSLECTVEGTSNPNLYWYRQAAGRGLQLLFYSVGIGQISSEVPQNLSASRPQDRQFILSSKKLLLSDSGFYLCAWSVRLGQGTDTQYFGPGTRLTVL.

The V gene is TRBV5-5, the J gene TRBJ2-1; D is unclear. The germline V and J ends were trimmed by 5 bases and 7 bases, with 13 bases remaining between them. CDR1 SGHKS and CDR2 YYEKEE come from the germline V gene (reference sequence). This CDR3 region has 13 residues. The CDR3 loop is CASSTQQFNEQFF. In DNA, the CDR3 is TGTGCCAGCAGTACGCAACAGTTTAATGAGCAGTTCTTC.

The chain uses TRBV19 and TRBJ2-1; D is perhaps TRBD1 (5 bases). The CDR3 length is 14 residues. V lost 7 bases, J lost 0 bases, and 10 bases lay in between. Germline CDR1 reads LNHDA; CDR2 reads SQIVND (reference sequence). CDR3 sequence reads: CASNRGSSYNEQFF. CDR3 DNA sequence: TGTGCCAGTAATAGGGGAAGCTCCTACAATGAGCAGTTCTTC.

This clone has only one observation. The chain uses TRBV5-1 and TRBJ1-2; D call uncertain. Trimming shortened V by 0 bases and J by 3 bases, and 12 bases separated the two germline ends. The germline V gene has CDR1 SGHRS and CDR2 YFSETQ. This CDR3 is 15 amino acids long. In DNA form, the CDR3 reads TGCGCCAGCAGCTTGGTATCCCCACGGGACTATGGCTACACCTTC. This codes for CASSLVSPRDYGYTF.

The chain recombines TRBV27 with TRBJ1-2; 9 bases agree with TRBD1. The V gene's germline CDR1 is MNHEY and CDR2 SMNVEV (reference sequence). The CDR3 has 15 amino acids. With V trimmed by 3 bases and J by 8 bases, 10 bases remained unmatched. The CDR3, as DNA: TGTGCCAGCAGTTTCCTCCGGGACAGGGTCGACGGCTACACCTTC. It is translated as CASSFLRDRVDGYTF.

V gene TRBV6-5 combines with J gene TRBJ2-7; 9 bases map to TRBD1. Germline values: CDR1 MNHEY, CDR2 SVGAGI. The CDR3 totals 14 residues. After removal of 2 bases from V and 6 bases from J, the junction contained 5 bases not matched to a gene. The CDR3 DNA is TGTGCCAGCAGTTACGGCTGGACAGGGGCCGAGCAGTACTTC. Its translation is CASSYGWTGAEQYF.

V and J are TRBV6-5 and TRBJ1-4, with unresolved D. The CDR3 consists of 13 residues. Germline CDR1 MNHEY, CDR2 SVGAGI. The V and J ends lost 4 bases and 8 bases respectively, with 11 bases between them. This chain's CDR3 is CASSSPPREKLFF. CDR3 nucleotides: TGTGCCAGCAGTTCCCCCCCGCGGGAAAAACTGTTTTTT.

The chain employs TRBV20-1 and TRBJ1-2, with TRBD1 as a possible D gene (5 bases). This CDR3 comprises 16 residues. The V end was cut by 3 bases, the J end by 1 base, with 18 bases between. From germline, CDR1 is DFQATT and CDR2 SNEGSKA (reference sequence). The chain's CDR3 is CSASPGTYRGNYGYTF. Here the CDR3 DNA reads TGCAGTGCTAGTCCCGGGACTTACCGGGGTAACTATGGCTACACCTTC.